The 29 T cell receptor beta chains listed next were all sequenced from one sample in a study of T cells in localized non-small cell lung cancer. Sequenced by immunoSEQ multiplex PCR; TCRdb stores in-frame clones only, minus some. The sample includes about 31,000 clones, approximately 94% of them seen just once. The specimen was peripheral blood, collected before any cancer treatment. These receptors all stem from a woman aged 35 to 70 with stage I lung adenocarcinoma.

This chain links TRBV28 with TRBJ2-2; 8 bases match TRBD1. The germline gives CDR1 MDHEN, CDR2 SYDVKM. The CDR3 is made up of 16 amino acids. Losses at the gene ends were 2 bases for V and 4 bases for J; bases not matched to a gene: 6. In DNA, the CDR3 is TGTGCCAGCAGTTTAAGGCAGGGGGCGCCCACCGGGGAGCTGTTTTTT. This sequence encodes CASSLRQGAPTGELFF. The entire variable domain, with the rest obtained from reference TRBV28 and TRBJ2-2, is as follows: DVKVTQSSRYLVKRTGEKVFLECVQDMDHENMFWYRQDPGLGLRLIYFSYDVKMKEKGDIPEGYSVSREKKERFSLILESASTNQTSMYLCASSLRQGAPTGELFFGEGSRLTVL.

The rearrangement links TRBV18 to TRBJ2-7; 8 bases line up with TRBD2. Germline loops: CDR1 KGHSH, CDR2 LQKENI. Trimming took 2 bases from V and 3 from J; bases not matched to a gene: 9. The CDR3 consists of 16 residues. CDR3 loop: CASSPVTSGTHYEQYF. The DNA of the CDR3 is TGTGCCAGCTCACCAGTAACTAGCGGAACCCACTACGAGCAGTACTTC.

CDR3 DNA: TGTGCCAGCAGTCCCTATACAGGGTACAGCTATGGCTACACCTTC. It specifies CASSPYTGYSYGYTF. This rearrangement joins TRBV28 to TRBJ1-2; the D gene is possibly TRBD1 (6 bases). Trimming shortened V by 5 bases and J by 4 bases, and 17 bases separated the two germline ends. CDR3 length: 15 residues. Germline V gives CDR1 MDHEN, CDR2 SYDVKM.

The chain recombines TRBV7-2 with TRBJ1-1, with D possibly being TRBD1 (5 bases). Germline assignment: CDR1 SGHTA and CDR2 FQGNSA. This CDR3 has 15 residues. Trimming removed 3 bases from V and 4 bases from J, with 15 bases in between. CDR3 residues: CASSLTVRGLTEAFF. The CDR3 DNA follows: TGTGCCAGCAGCTTGACAGTAAGGGGTCTCACTGAAGCTTTCTTT.

This clone was found a few times. This chain uses TRBV6-6 with TRBJ1-5; a weak D match, TRBD1 (6 bases). This CDR3 region has 13 residues. V lost 5 bases to trimming and J lost 9 bases, with 14 bases between them. In germline, CDR1 is MNHNY, CDR2 SVGAGI (reference sequence). In DNA form, the CDR3 reads TGTGCCAGCAGTACTCCACCGACAGGGCCCCAGCATTTT. Translating it yields CASSTPPTGPQHF.

V and J are TRBV18 and TRBJ1-2, with D unclear. CDR1 KGHSH and CDR2 LQKENI come from the germline V gene. Trimming stripped 3 bases from V and 6 bases from J, with 11 bases between. There are 13 residues in the CDR3. For the CDR3, the DNA is TGTGCCAGCTCACCCATCACGCGGGATGGCTACACCTTC. Encoded protein: CASSPITRDGYTF.

This clone turned up a few times. This sequence joins TRBV7-9 and TRBJ1-1; 7 bases align to TRBD1. The CDR3 is 14 amino acids. Germline assignment: CDR1 SEHNR and CDR2 FQNEAQ (reference sequence). After removal of 4 bases from V and 1 base from J, the junction contained 3 bases not matched to a gene. The CDR3 sequence: CASSWGTENTEAFF. As DNA, the CDR3 is TGTGCCAGCAGCTGGGGGACAGAGAACACTGAAGCTTTCTTT.

V usage is TRBV6-5 and J usage is TRBJ2-6; maybe TRBD1 (6 bases). Germline CDR1 is MNHEY and CDR2 is SVGAGI. This CDR3 comprises 15 residues. Trimming removed 6 bases at V and 1 base at J, with 10 bases between. The CDR3 bases are TGTGCCAGCAGACCACAGGGATCTGGGGCCAACGTCCTGACTTTC. Protein product: CASRPQGSGANVLTF.

The rearrangement uses TRBV18 and TRBJ2-7, with D maybe TRBD2 (6 bases). The CDR3 is made up of 18 amino acids. The germline gives CDR1 KGHSH, CDR2 LQKENI. Trimming took 0 bases from V and 9 from J, leaving 27 bases between them. CDR3 DNA sequence: TGTGCCAGCTCACCACCGAGGAATAGGGGACTGCTCGGGGAAGGGCAGTACTTC. Translated, it gives CASSPPRNRGLLGEGQYF.

J is TRBJ2-1 and V is TRBV18; TRBD2 agrees at 11 bases. The J segment lost 3 bases and the V segment lost 6 bases, leaving 16 bases of the junction unmatched. CDR3 size: 19 residues. From germline, CDR1 is KGHSH and CDR2 LQKENI. The CDR3 protein is CASSQGALAGESNYNEQFF. For the CDR3, the DNA is TGTGCCAGCTCCCAAGGTGCACTAGCGGGGGAGTCGAACTACAATGAGCAGTTCTTC.

The chain is built from TRBV11-2 and TRBJ2-1; 8 positions match TRBD2. Germline assignment: CDR1 SGHAT and CDR2 FQNNGV. With V trimmed by 5 bases and J by 0 bases, 3 bases remained unmatched. This CDR3 has 15 amino acids. The CDR3 coding sequence is TGTGCCAGCAGCCTTAGCGGGGCCTCCTACAATGAGCAGTTCTTC. Protein sequence: CASSLSGASYNEQFF.

V gene TRBV7-2 combines with J gene TRBJ1-6; TRBD1 agrees at 9 bases. This CDR3 region has 15 residues. The germline CDR1 and CDR2 sequences are SGHTA and FQGNSA. V was clipped by 5 bases and J by 6 bases; unmatched bases: 5. CDR3 sequence reads: CASSPMDRGNSPLHF. In nucleotides, the CDR3 is TGTGCCAGCAGCCCCATGGACAGGGGTAATTCACCCCTCCACTTT.

The J gene is TRBJ1-5, the V gene TRBV18; no definite D call. The V end lost 4 bases, the J end lost 5 bases, and 9 bases lay between the germline ends. Per germline, CDR1 KGHSH and CDR2 LQKENI. The CDR3 runs 13 residues. The CDR3 DNA follows: TGTGCCAGCTCACAGGGTAAGGATCAGCCCCAGCATTTT. Translating gives CASSQGKDQPQHF.

The rearrangement links TRBV7-9 to TRBJ1-3; perhaps TRBD1 as D (6 bases). Germline V CDR1 and CDR2: SEHNR, FQNEAQ (reference sequence). The CDR3 is made up of 18 amino acids. Trimming took 2 bases from V and 0 from J, leaving 17 bases between them. The CDR3 DNA reads TGTGCCAGCAGCTTACAACTATTTGACAGGAGCTCTGGAAACACCATATATTTT. Translating it yields CASSLQLFDRSSGNTIYF.

This chain connects TRBV18 to TRBJ1-2; no clear D gene. The V end was cut by 6 bases, the J end by 4 bases, with 6 bases between. Germline CDR1 reads KGHSH; CDR2 reads LQKENI. CDR3 size: 11 residues. The CDR3 bases are TGTGCCAGCTCCCTGGGCTATGGCTACACCTTC. As protein: CASSLGYGYTF.

The chain has TRBV7-8 and TRBJ2-2; 7 bases align to TRBD1. V shed 5 bases, J shed 1 base, and the junction held 4 bases outside the gene matches. The CDR3 is made up of 15 amino acids. From germline, CDR1 is SGHVS and CDR2 FQNEAQ. This chain's CDR3 is CASSQGTVNTGELFF. CDR3 in DNA: TGTGCCAGCAGCCAAGGGACAGTGAACACCGGGGAGCTGTTTTTT.

This clone was detected only a few times. The chain is built from TRBV5-1 and TRBJ1-6; D remains unclear. Per the germline V gene, CDR1 is SGHRS and CDR2 is YFSETQ. The CDR3 contains 12 residues. The V end lost 5 bases, the J end lost 8 bases, and 8 bases lay between the germline ends. The CDR3 loop is CASRVADSPLHF. In nucleotides, the CDR3 is TGCGCCAGCAGAGTTGCGGATTCACCCCTCCACTTT.

The rearrangement links TRBV11-2 to TRBJ2-7, with TRBD2 as a possible D gene (5 bases). With 0 bases removed from V and 6 bases from J, the gap between germline ends came to 15 bases. The germline V gene has CDR1 SGHAT and CDR2 FQNNGV. The CDR3 spans 15 residues. The CDR3 loop reads CASSLERTARGEQYF. CDR3 nucleotide sequence: TGTGCCAGCAGCTTAGAGCGTACAGCCCGGGGCGAGCAGTACTTC.

V gene TRBV11-3 combines with J gene TRBJ2-7; D is possibly TRBD1 or TRBD2 (5 bases each). The germline CDR1 and CDR2 sequences are SGHNT and YENEEA. This CDR3 region has 17 residues. The V gene lost 0 bases and the J gene lost 4 bases, with 19 bases spanning the gap. CDR3 bases: TGTGCCAGCAGCTTAGATACGGGACCCCCTAATTGGTACGAGCAGTACTTC. Its protein is CASSLDTGPPNWYEQYF.

The V gene is TRBV19, the J gene TRBJ2-1; D is uncertain. Germline loops: CDR1 LNHDA, CDR2 SQIVND (reference sequence). This CDR3 contains 13 residues. Trimming shortened V by 3 bases and J by 2 bases, and 5 bases separated the two germline ends. CDR3 in DNA: TGTGCCAGTAGTATCGTTCCCTACAATGAGCAGTTCTTC. This codes for CASSIVPYNEQFF.

This clone occurred once. The V call is TRBV5-1, the J call TRBJ1-2; 8 bases map to TRBD1. Germline V gene sequence: CDR1 SGHRS, CDR2 YFSETQ. This CDR3 comprises 14 residues. V shed 3 bases and J 2 bases; nucleotides not matched to a gene: 3. This CDR3 reads CASSSQGANYGYTF. CDR3 in DNA: TGCGCCAGCAGCTCTCAGGGGGCCAACTATGGCTACACCTTC.

The rearrangement links TRBV11-2 to TRBJ2-3; 8 bases agree with TRBD1. Germline CDR1 is SGHAT and CDR2 is FQNNGV. V lost 5 bases and J lost 2; bases outside the gene matches: 3. The CDR3 is 14 residues long. The CDR3 DNA follows: TGTGCCAGCAGCGGACAGGGAATCACAGATACGCAGTATTTT. Its translation: CASSGQGITDTQYF.

The rearrangement joins TRBV4-3 to TRBJ2-5; possibly TRBD1 for D (6 bases). Looked up from germline, CDR1 is LGHNA and CDR2 is YSLEER. V was shortened by 1 base and J by 1 base, with 13 bases between the two germline ends. The CDR3 is made up of 16 amino acids. Here the CDR3 DNA reads TGCGCCAGCAGCCAAGGGCCCGGGACACTCCAAGAGACCCAGTACTTC. This gives the protein CASSQGPGTLQETQYF.

This chain links TRBV6-5 with TRBJ2-3, with D uncertain. Trimming shortened V by 4 bases and J by 4 bases, and 9 bases separated the two germline ends. The CDR3 totals 13 residues. The germline V gene has CDR1 MNHEY and CDR2 SVGAGI. The DNA of the CDR3 is TGTGCCAGCAGTTCTCTGGGGTCAGATACGCAGTATTTT. It yields the protein CASSSLGSDTQYF.

This chain links TRBV11-2 with TRBJ2-3, with D unresolved. The CDR3 is 11 amino acids. Per germline, CDR1 SGHAT and CDR2 FQNNGV. Between the trimmed V and J ends, which lost 2 bases and 3 bases, there was a span of 0 bases. In nucleotides, the CDR3 is TGTGCCAGCAGCTTAACAGATACGCAGTATTTT. Residues: CASSLTDTQYF. Full variable domain (missing parts from reference TRBV11-2 and TRBJ2-3): EAGVAQSPRYKIIEKRQSVAFWCNPISGHATLYWYQQILGQGPKLLIQFQNNGVVDDSQLPKDRFSAERLKGVDSTLKIQPAKLEDSAVYLCASSLTDTQYFGPGTRLTVL.

V is TRBV5-1 and J is TRBJ2-1, with 7 nucleotides matching TRBD1. CDR1 and CDR2 from the germline V gene are SGHRS and YFSETQ. Trimming at V came to 4 bases and at J to 0 bases, leaving 7 bases not matched to a gene. This CDR3 has 16 amino acids. CDR3 DNA: TGCGCCAGCAGCCCCGCCGGACAGGTCTCCTACAATGAGCAGTTCTTC. It specifies CASSPAGQVSYNEQFF.

This sequence joins TRBV18 and TRBJ2-5, with D perhaps matching TRBD1 or TRBD2 (6 bases each). The CDR3 extends over 14 amino acids. CDR1 and CDR2 from the germline V gene are KGHSH and LQKENI. V was cut by 5 bases and J by 4 bases, with 14 bases left in between. Written as DNA, the CDR3 is TGTGCCAGCTCAGCCTACGGGGGCACAGAGACCCAGTACTTC. Its translation: CASSAYGGTETQYF.

The sample holds one count of this clone. The genes are TRBV7-2 and TRBJ2-7, with D maybe TRBD2 (6 bases). CDR1 is SGHTA and CDR2 is FQGNSA in the germline V gene. Deletions cut 7 bases from V and 0 bases from J, with 10 bases between. This CDR3 region has 13 residues. The CDR3 reads CASTVGGSYEQYF. Here the CDR3 DNA reads TGTGCCAGCACCGTCGGGGGCTCCTACGAGCAGTACTTC. The whole variable domain, filled in from reference TRBV7-2 and TRBJ2-7, reads GAGVSQSPSNKVTEKGKDVELRCDPISGHTALYWYRQSLGQGLEFLIYFQGNSAPDKSGLPSDRFSAERTGGSVSTLTIQRTQQEDSAVYLCASTVGGSYEQYFGPGTRLTVT.

For the CDR3, the DNA is TGTGCCAGCTCCCTCATGGGAAAGAGGTACGAGCAGTACTTC. Its translation is CASSLMGKRYEQYF. The genes are TRBV18 and TRBJ2-7; unclear D gene. Trimming removed 6 bases at V and 4 bases at J, with 16 bases between. Germline CDR1 and CDR2: KGHSH and LQKENI. The CDR3 totals 14 residues.